Sequencing of this T cell receptor beta chain was carried out in a study of CD8 T cells in Susac syndrome. The study sequenced TCR beta in blood CD8+ and CD4+ T cells. TEMRA cells were FACS-enriched, unlike CD8+ and CD4+ T cells, which were negatively isolated. Germline V gives CDR1 MNHEY, CDR2 SVGAGI. Trimming took off 6 bases at V and 2 bases at J, with 17 bases between the two ends. The CDR3 has 15 amino acids. Study-wide results and caveats: The relatively small number of individuals in the TCR sequencing and HLA analysis was acknowledged by the study.

With random hexamers, roughly 0.45 to 1 ug RNA was reverse transcribed. Amplification of TCR beta CDR3 by immunoSEQ multiplex PCR spanned 54 Vbeta and 13 Jbeta. TCRdb fed the immunoSEQ multiplex PCR reads into MiXCR, producing one record per CDR3 protein. The repertoire holds over 300,000 distinct CDR3 sequences, with 92% as singletons. A word on this clonotype: Its target is not known.

The sequence came from a human donor with multiple sclerosis. The specimen sequenced was CD4+ T cells from PBMCs. J is TRBJ2-7 and V is TRBV6-5; possible D gene TRBD1, 6 bases. CDR3: CASRETGFSPYEQYF. Written as DNA, the CDR3 is TGTGCCAGCAGAGAAACAGGGTTTTCTCCCTACGAGCAGTACTTC.